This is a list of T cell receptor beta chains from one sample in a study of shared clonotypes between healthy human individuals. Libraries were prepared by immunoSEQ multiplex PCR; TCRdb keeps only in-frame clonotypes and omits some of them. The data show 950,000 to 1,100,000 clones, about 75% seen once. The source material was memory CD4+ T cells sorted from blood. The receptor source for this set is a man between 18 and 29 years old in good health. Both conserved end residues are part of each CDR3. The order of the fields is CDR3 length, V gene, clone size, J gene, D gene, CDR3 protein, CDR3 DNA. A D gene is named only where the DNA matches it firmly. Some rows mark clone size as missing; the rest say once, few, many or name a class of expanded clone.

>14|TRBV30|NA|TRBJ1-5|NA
CAWSTTGAHQPQHF
TGTGCCTGGAGTACAACAGGTGCTCATCAGCCCCAGCATTTT
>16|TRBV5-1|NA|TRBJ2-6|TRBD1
CASSLTGGSGANVLTF
TGCGCCAGCAGCTTAACAGGGGGCTCTGGGGCCAACGTCCTGACTTTC
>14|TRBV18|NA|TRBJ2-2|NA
CASSPGAGTGELFF
TGTGCCAGCTCACCAGGGGCGGGAACCGGGGAGCTGTTTTTT
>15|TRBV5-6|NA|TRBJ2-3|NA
CASSKSSLSTDTQYF
TGTGCCAGCAGTAAGTCCAGCCTAAGCACAGATACGCAGTATTTT
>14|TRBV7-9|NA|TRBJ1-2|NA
CASSLGASNYGYTF
TGTGCCAGCAGCTTAGGTGCCAGCAACTATGGCTACACCTTC
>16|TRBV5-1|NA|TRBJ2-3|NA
CASSLAAGARTDTQYF
TGCGCCAGCAGCTTGGCGGCCGGGGCCCGCACAGATACGCAGTATTTT
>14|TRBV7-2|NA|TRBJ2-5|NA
CASSLRGGVETQYF
TGTGCCAGCAGCTTGCGAGGGGGGGTAGAGACCCAGTACTTC
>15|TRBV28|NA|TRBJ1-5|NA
CASSIGGRGNQPQHF
TGTGCCAGCAGTATAGGGGGGCGAGGCAATCAGCCCCAGCATTTT
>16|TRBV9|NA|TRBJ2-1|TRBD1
CASSPHPGTGGNEQFF
TGTGCCAGCAGCCCACATCCCGGGACAGGGGGCAATGAGCAGTTCTTC
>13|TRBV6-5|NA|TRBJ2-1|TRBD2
CASRLLAGVEQFF
TGTGCCAGCAGGCTACTAGCGGGAGTTGAGCAGTTCTTC
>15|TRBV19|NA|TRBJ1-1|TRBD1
CASRRTGPLNTEAFF
TGTGCCAGTAGAAGGACAGGGCCCCTGAACACTGAAGCTTTCTTT
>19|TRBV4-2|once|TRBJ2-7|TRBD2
CASSQDLPGLAGPFYEQYF
TGTGCCAGCAGCCAAGATCTTCCGGGACTAGCGGGGCCTTTTTACGAGCAGTACTTC
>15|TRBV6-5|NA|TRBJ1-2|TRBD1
CALFPGQGANYGYTF
TGTGCCTTATTCCCGGGACAGGGGGCTAACTATGGCTACACCTTC
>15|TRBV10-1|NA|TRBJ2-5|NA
CASSEVRGLVETQYF
TGCGCCAGCAGTGAGGTTCGGGGGCTGGTAGAGACCCAGTACTTC
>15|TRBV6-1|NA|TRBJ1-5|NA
CASTSSGTTNQPQHF
TGTGCCAGCACTTCCTCCGGGACAACAAATCAGCCCCAGCATTTT
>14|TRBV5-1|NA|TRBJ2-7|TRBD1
CASSSGTGEYEQYF
TGCGCCAGCAGCTCGGGGACAGGGGAATACGAGCAGTACTTC
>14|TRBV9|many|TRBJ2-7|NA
CASSVGLAMSEQYF
TGTGCCAGCAGCGTAGGTCTAGCTATGAGCGAGCAGTACTTC
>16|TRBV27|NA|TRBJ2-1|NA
CASSLSWRDGYNEQFF
TGTGCCAGCAGTTTATCGTGGCGGGACGGATACAATGAGCAGTTCTTC
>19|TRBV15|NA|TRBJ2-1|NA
CATSRVSLGWLAIYNEQFF
TGTGCCACCAGCAGAGTATCGCTGGGCTGGTTAGCAATTTACAATGAGCAGTTCTTC
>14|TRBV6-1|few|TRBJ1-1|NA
CASSELGGNTEAFF
TGTGCCAGCAGTGAATTGGGGGGGAACACTGAAGCTTTCTTT
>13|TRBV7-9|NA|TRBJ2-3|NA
CASSLGNGDTQYF
TGTGCCAGCAGCTTAGGTAATGGAGATACGCAGTATTTT
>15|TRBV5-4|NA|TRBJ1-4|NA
CASRPGQAHNEKLFF
TGTGCCAGCAGGCCGGGACAAGCGCATAATGAAAAACTGTTTTTT
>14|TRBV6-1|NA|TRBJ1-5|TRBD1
CASRAQGSNQPQHF
TGTGCCAGCAGGGCACAGGGGAGCAATCAGCCCCAGCATTTT
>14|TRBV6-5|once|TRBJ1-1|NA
CASSYSRTATEAFF
TGTGCCAGCAGTTACTCGAGAACGGCGACTGAAGCTTTCTTT
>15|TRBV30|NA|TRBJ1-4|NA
CAWSVIGKTNEKLFF
TGTGCCTGGAGTGTCATTGGGAAGACTAATGAAAAACTGTTTTTT
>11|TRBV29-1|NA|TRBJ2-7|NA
CSVGGPHEQYF
TGCAGCGTTGGAGGGCCCCACGAGCAGTACTTC
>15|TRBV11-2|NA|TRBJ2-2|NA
CASSFDRRNTGELFF
TGTGCCAGCAGCTTCGACAGGAGGAACACCGGGGAGCTGTTTTTT
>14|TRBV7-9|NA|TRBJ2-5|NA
CASSLSGGPETQYF
TGTGCCAGCAGCTTATCCGGGGGCCCAGAGACCCAGTACTTC
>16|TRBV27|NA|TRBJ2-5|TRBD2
CASSPLGREIEETQYF
TGTGCCAGCAGTCCTCTCGGGCGGGAGATCGAAGAGACCCAGTACTTC
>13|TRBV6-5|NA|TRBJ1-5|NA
CASSSLTNQPQHF
TGTGCCAGCAGCTCCCTCACTAATCAGCCCCAGCATTTT
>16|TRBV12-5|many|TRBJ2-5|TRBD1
CASGLVTGAYEETQYF
TGTGCTAGTGGTTTGGTAACAGGGGCTTATGAAGAGACCCAGTACTTC
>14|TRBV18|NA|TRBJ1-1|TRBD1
CASSPVTGGTEAFF
TGTGCCAGCTCACCGGTGACAGGGGGCACTGAAGCTTTCTTT
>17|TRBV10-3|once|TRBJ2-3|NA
CAISADFFGPNGDTQYF
TGTGCCATCAGTGCGGACTTTTTTGGACCCAACGGAGATACGCAGTATTTT
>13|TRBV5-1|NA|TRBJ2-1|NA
CASSPGPDNEQFF
TGCGCCAGCAGCCCTGGACCCGACAATGAGCAGTTCTTC
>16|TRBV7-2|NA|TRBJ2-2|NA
CASSQRPRGSTGELFF
TGTGCCAGCAGCCAGCGGCCCAGGGGTAGCACCGGGGAGCTGTTTTTT
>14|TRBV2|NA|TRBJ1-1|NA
CASSEVVGFTEAFF
TGTGCCAGCAGTGAAGTGGTAGGGTTCACTGAAGCTTTCTTT
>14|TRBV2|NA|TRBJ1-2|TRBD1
CASRGDREGYGYTF
TGTGCCAGCAGGGGGGACAGGGAAGGCTATGGCTACACCTTC
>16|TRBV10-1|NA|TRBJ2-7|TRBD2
CASSETGTSGAYEQYF
TGCGCCAGCAGTGAAACCGGGACTAGCGGGGCCTACGAGCAGTACTTC
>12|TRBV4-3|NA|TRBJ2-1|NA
CASTPESGPRFF
TGCGCCAGCACCCCCGAGTCGGGACCGCGGTTCTTC
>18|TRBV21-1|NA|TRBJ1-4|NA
CASSKVAGQGIGNEKLFF
TGTGCCAGCAGCAAAGTGGCGGGACAGGGAATCGGGAATGAAAAACTGTTTTTT
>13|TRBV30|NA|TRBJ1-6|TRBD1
CAWLGQIYSPLHF
TGTGCCTGGTTGGGACAGATTTATTCACCCCTCCACTTT
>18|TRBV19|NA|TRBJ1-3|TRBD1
CASSRAALQGAGGNTIYF
TGTGCCAGTAGTAGAGCGGCCCTACAGGGGGCCGGTGGAAACACCATATATTTT
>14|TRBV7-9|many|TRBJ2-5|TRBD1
CASRARGPRETQYF
TGTGCCAGCAGAGCCAGGGGGCCGAGGGAGACCCAGTACTTC
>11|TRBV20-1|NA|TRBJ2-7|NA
CSAKMPGVQYF
TGCAGTGCTAAGATGCCGGGGGTGCAGTACTTC
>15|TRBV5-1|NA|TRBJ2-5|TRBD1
CASSLGTGGAETQYF
TGCGCCAGCAGCTTGGGGACAGGGGGCGCAGAGACCCAGTACTTC
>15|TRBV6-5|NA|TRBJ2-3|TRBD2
CASSRGGSSTDTQYF
TGTGCCAGCTCGCGCGGGGGTTCTAGCACAGATACGCAGTATTTT
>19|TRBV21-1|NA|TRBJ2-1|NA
CASSKVELAGGYSYNEQFF
TGTGCCAGCAGCAAAGTGGAACTAGCGGGGGGGTACTCCTACAATGAGCAGTTCTTC